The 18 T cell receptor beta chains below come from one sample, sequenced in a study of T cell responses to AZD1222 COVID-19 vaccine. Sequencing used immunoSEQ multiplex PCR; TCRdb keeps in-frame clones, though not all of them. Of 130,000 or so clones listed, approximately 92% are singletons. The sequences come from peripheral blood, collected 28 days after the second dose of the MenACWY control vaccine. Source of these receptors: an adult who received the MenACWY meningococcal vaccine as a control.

CDR3 residues: CASIRDRGPYEQYF. The CDR3 nucleotides are TGTGCCAGCATTAGGGACAGGGGGCCCTACGAGCAGTACTTC. The chain uses TRBV2 and TRBJ2-7, with TRBD1 identical over 12 bases. Unmatched junction bases numbered 3, after V lost 7 bases and J lost 2 bases. The germline CDR1 and CDR2 sequences are SNHLY and FYNNEI. This CDR3 has 14 residues.

The CDR3 DNA reads as TGTGCCAGCAGCTTAGGCGGGAGAACCTACAATGAGCAGTTCTTC. Translation: CASSLGGRTYNEQFF. The V call is TRBV5-6, the J call TRBJ2-1; 7 nucleotides agree with TRBD2. The germline CDR1 and CDR2 sequences are SGHDT and YYEEEE. The CDR3 has 15 amino acids. V lost 2 bases, J lost 2 bases, and 4 bases stayed unmatched.

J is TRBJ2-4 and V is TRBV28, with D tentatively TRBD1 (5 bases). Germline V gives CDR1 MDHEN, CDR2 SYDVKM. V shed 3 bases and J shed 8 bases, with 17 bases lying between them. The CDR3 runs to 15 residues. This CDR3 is CASSFDRPGMDIQYF. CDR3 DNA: TGTGCCAGCAGTTTCGATCGTCCAGGGATGGACATTCAGTACTTC.

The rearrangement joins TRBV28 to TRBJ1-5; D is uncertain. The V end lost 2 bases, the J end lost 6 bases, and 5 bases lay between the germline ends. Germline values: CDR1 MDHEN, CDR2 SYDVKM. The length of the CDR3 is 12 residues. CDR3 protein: CASSLLRQPQHF. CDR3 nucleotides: TGTGCCAGCAGTTTACTGCGTCAGCCCCAGCATTTT.

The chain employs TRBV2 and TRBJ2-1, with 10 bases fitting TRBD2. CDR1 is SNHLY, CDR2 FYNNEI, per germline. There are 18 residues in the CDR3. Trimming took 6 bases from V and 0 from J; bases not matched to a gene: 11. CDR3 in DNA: TGTGCCAGCAGGGGAACTAGCGGGAAGGACTTCTCCTACAATGAGCAGTTCTTC. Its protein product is CASRGTSGKDFSYNEQFF.

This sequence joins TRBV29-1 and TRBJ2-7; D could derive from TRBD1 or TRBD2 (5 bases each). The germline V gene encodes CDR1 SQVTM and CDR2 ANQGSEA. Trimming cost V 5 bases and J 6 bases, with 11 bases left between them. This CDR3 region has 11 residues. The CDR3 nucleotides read TGCAGCGTTCACGAGGGGTCCGAGCAGTACTTC. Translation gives CSVHEGSEQYF.

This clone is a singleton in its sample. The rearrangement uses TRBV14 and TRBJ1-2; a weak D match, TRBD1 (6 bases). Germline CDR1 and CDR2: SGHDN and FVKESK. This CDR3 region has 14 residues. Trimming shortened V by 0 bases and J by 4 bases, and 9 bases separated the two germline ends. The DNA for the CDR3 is TGTGCCAGCAGCCAAGAGAACAGGGCCTATGGCTACACCTTC. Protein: CASSQENRAYGYTF.

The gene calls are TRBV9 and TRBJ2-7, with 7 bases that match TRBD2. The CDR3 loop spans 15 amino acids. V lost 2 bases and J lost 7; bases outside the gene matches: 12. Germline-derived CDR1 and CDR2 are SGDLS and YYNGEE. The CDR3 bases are TGTGCCAGCAGCGTGGGGGGGACCCTCTCCGAAGAGCAGTACTTC. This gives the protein CASSVGGTLSEEQYF.

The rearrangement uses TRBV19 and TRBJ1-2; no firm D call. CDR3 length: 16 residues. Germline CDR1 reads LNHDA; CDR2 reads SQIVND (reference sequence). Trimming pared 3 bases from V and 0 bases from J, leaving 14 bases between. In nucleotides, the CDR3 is TGTGCCAGTAGTATCACGACGGCCAAAGCTAACTATGGCTACACCTTC. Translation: CASSITTAKANYGYTF.

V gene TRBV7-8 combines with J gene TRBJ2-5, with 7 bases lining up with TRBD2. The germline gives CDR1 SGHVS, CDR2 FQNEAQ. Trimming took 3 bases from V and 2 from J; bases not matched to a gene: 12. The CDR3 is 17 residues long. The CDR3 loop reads CASSFWGPAGSQETQYF. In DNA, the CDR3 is TGTGCCAGCAGCTTCTGGGGTCCAGCGGGAAGTCAAGAGACCCAGTACTTC.

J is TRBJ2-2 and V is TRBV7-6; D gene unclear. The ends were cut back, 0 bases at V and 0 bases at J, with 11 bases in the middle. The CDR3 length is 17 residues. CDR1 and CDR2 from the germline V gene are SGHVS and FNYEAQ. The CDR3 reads CASSLAVPASNTGELFF. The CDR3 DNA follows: TGTGCCAGCAGCTTAGCGGTCCCGGCGTCGAACACCGGGGAGCTGTTTTTT.

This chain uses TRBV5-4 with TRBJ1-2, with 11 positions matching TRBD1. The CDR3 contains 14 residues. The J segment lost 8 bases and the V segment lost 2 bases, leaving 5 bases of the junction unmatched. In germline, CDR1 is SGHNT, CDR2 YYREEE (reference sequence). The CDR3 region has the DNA TGTGCCAGCAGCTTCCGGACAGGGGGCCGGGGCTACACCTTC. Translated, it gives CASSFRTGGRGYTF.

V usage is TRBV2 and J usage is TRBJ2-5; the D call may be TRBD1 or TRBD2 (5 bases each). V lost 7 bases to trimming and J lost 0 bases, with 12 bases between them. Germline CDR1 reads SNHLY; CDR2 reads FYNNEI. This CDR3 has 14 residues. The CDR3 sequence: CASIRDGYQETQYF. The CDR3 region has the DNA TGTGCCAGCATTCGGGACGGGTACCAAGAGACCCAGTACTTC.

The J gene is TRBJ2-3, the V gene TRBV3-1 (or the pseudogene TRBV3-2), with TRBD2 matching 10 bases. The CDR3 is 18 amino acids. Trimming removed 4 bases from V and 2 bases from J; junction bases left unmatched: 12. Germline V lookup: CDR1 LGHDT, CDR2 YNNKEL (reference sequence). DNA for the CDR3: TGTGCCAGCAGCCTGACTACGGGACTAGCGAGATTCACAGATACGCAGTATTTT. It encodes CASSLTTGLARFTDTQYF.

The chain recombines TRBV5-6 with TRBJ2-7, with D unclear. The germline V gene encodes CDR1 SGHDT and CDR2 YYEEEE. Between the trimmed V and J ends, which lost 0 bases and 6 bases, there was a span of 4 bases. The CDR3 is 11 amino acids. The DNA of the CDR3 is TGTGCCAGCAGCTTGGGGGCCGAGCAGTACGTC. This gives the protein CASSLGAEQYV.

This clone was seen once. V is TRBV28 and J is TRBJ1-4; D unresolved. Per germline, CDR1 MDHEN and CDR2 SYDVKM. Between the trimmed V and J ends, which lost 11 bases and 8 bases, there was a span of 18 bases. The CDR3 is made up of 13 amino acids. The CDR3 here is CAVEALRKEKLFF. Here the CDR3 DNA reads TGTGCCGTAGAAGCTTTAAGGAAAGAAAAACTGTTTTTT.

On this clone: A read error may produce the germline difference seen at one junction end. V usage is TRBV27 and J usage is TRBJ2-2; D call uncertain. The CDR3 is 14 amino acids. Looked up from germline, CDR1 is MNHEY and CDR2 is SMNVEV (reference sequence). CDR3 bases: TGTGCCAGCAGTTTAGCCGAGAACCCCGGGGAGCTGTTTTTT. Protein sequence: CASSLAENPGELFF.

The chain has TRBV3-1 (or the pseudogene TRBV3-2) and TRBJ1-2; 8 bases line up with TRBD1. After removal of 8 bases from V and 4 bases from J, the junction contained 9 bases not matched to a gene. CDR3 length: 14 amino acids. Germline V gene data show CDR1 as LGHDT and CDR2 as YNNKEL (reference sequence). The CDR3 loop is CASPRQGPVYGYTF. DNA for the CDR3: TGTGCCAGCCCAAGACAGGGGCCAGTCTATGGCTACACCTTC.